A selection of T cell receptor beta chains follows, all from one sample in a study of blood T cell repertoires in COVID-19. The protocol was immunoSEQ multiplex PCR, while the TCRdb copy is restricted to in-frame clones and leaves out a portion. Among about 160,000 clones, around 74% were seen once, and the ten largest hold approximately 2.6%. The sample was peripheral blood. The source of these receptors is a man between 65 and 85 years old with acute or convalescent COVID-19. Each CDR3 is given with its conserved first and last residue. D genes are given only for firm matches. Some rows have no size entry. The others give once, few or many, or a class for an expanded clone.

CASSQVTSGSSYEQYF,TGTGCCAGCAGCCAAGTCACTAGCGGGAGTAGCTACGAGCAGTACTTC,TRBV28,16,TRBD2,NA,TRBJ2-7
CASSYSSLAGGDTQYF,TGTGCCAGCAGTTACTCGAGCCTAGCGGGAGGAGACACGCAGTATTTT,TRBV6-5,16,TRBD2,NA,TRBJ2-3
CAISDGDSEYF,TGTGCCATCAGTGATGGGGACAGCGAGTACTTC,TRBV10-3,11,TRBD1,NA,TRBJ2-7
CASSPAPGQGAPSGNTIYF,TGTGCCAGCTCCCCTGCACCGGGACAGGGAGCTCCATCTGGAAACACCATATATTTT,TRBV7-8,19,TRBD1,few,TRBJ1-3
CATSRVGGGLTNTGELFF,TGTGCCACCAGCAGAGTTGGTGGTGGCTTGACGAACACCGGGGAGCTGTTTTTT,TRBV15,18,NA,NA,TRBJ2-2
CASSYTRVGYEQYF,TGTGCCAGCAGTTACACGCGGGTGGGCTACGAGCAGTACTTC,TRBV6-2/TRBV6-3,14,NA,NA,TRBJ2-7
CASRDRGHTNEKLFF,TGTGCCAGCAGGGACAGGGGCCATACTAATGAAAAACTGTTTTTT,TRBV6-5,15,TRBD1,NA,TRBJ1-4
CASSSSGTGYNEQFF,TGTGCCAGCAGCTCCTCCGGGACAGGGTACAATGAGCAGTTCTTC,TRBV7-2,15,TRBD1,NA,TRBJ2-1
CASSQGGTSVRETQYF,TGTGCCAGCAGCCAAGGTGGGACTAGCGTGCGAGAGACCCAGTACTTC,TRBV14,16,TRBD2,NA,TRBJ2-5
CASSLGGIRTDTQYF,TGTGCCAGCAGCTTAGGAGGGATACGGACAGATACGCAGTATTTT,TRBV7-6,15,NA,few,TRBJ2-3
CASSPTGGDEQFF,TGCGCCAGCAGTCCGACGGGGGGCGATGAGCAGTTCTTC,TRBV23-1,13,NA,few,TRBJ2-1
CAISESTAGNTIYF,TGTGCCATCAGTGAAAGTACAGCTGGAAACACCATATATTTT,TRBV10-3,14,NA,few,TRBJ1-3
CASSLKGPVATEAFF,TGCGCCAGCAGCTTGAAGGGGCCGGTGGCCACTGAAGCTTTCTTT,TRBV5-1,15,NA,NA,TRBJ1-1
CAWKGDTANEKLFF,TGTGCCTGGAAGGGGGATACGGCTAATGAAAAACTGTTTTTT,TRBV30,14,NA,NA,TRBJ1-4
CASSDRQGTAGNTIYF,TGTGCCAGCAGCGACAGACAGGGGACCGCTGGAAACACCATATATTTT,TRBV9,16,TRBD1,NA,TRBJ1-3
CASSRQGDTEAFF,TGTGCCAGCTCGAGGCAGGGGGACACTGAAGCTTTCTTT,TRBV7-3,13,TRBD1,NA,TRBJ1-1
CASSLVEGGTEAFF,TGTGCCAGCAGCTTAGTAGAGGGTGGCACTGAAGCTTTCTTT,TRBV7-6,14,NA,few,TRBJ1-1
CASSTGWIYNEQFF,TGTGCCAGCAGTACAGGGTGGATCTACAATGAGCAGTTCTTC,TRBV2,14,NA,NA,TRBJ2-1
CASSPRAGVNTGELFF,TGTGCCAGCTCACCACGGGCAGGGGTGAACACCGGGGAGCTGTTTTTT,TRBV18,16,NA,NA,TRBJ2-2
CASSLDSRPYGYTF,TGTGCCAGCAGCTTAGACAGTCGCCCGTATGGCTACACCTTC,TRBV5-8,14,NA,NA,TRBJ1-2
CASSRRLAGRGEQFF,TGTGCCAGTAGTAGGAGACTAGCGGGCCGGGGTGAGCAGTTCTTC,TRBV19,15,TRBD2,once,TRBJ2-1
CASSLQGMNTEAFF,TGCGCCAGCAGCTTACAGGGGATGAACACTGAAGCTTTCTTT,TRBV5-1,14,TRBD1,few,TRBJ1-1
CASSLENGEYNEQFF,TGCGCCAGCAGCTTGGAAAACGGGGAATACAATGAGCAGTTCTTC,TRBV5-1,15,NA,NA,TRBJ2-1
CASSLHGQGASGYTF,TGTGCCAGCAGCTTACACGGTCAGGGGGCCTCTGGCTACACCTTC,TRBV11-1,15,TRBD1,NA,TRBJ1-2
CASSDYSSGGYNEQFF,TGTGCCAGCAGTGACTACTCTAGCGGGGGATACAATGAGCAGTTCTTC,TRBV25-1,16,TRBD2,NA,TRBJ2-1